The 18 T cell receptor beta chains below come from one sample, sequenced in a study of T cell responses to AZD1222 COVID-19 vaccine. Repertoires were generated with immunoSEQ multiplex PCR, while TCRdb's copy carries only in-frame clones and drops some. Of under 150,000 clones listed, roughly 93% were seen once; the top ten hold 1.5% to 2%. Sequencing was performed on peripheral blood, taken 28 days after the second AZD1222 dose. The receptors stem from an adult who received the AZD1222 COVID-19 vaccine.

CDR3 DNA: TGTGCCAGCGCCGGACAGAGGGATCAGCCCCAGCATTTT. This translates into CASAGQRDQPQHF. The V and J genes are TRBV6-5 and TRBJ1-5, with D perhaps TRBD1 (6 bases). The CDR3 totals 13 residues. Germline V lookup: CDR1 MNHEY, CDR2 SVGAGI. Trimming pared 8 bases from V and 5 bases from J, leaving 13 bases between.

This chain connects TRBV9 to TRBJ1-4; D possibly corresponds to TRBD1 (5 bases). V lost 3 bases and J lost 4, with 13 bases in between. This CDR3 contains 15 residues. Germline-derived CDR1 and CDR2 are SGDLS and YYNGEE. The CDR3 bases are TGTGCCAGCAGCGGGGGACGAGATAATAATGAAAAACTGTTTTTT. Translated: CASSGGRDNNEKLFF. Full variable domain (missing parts from reference TRBV9 and TRBJ1-4): DSGVTQTPKHLITATGQRVTLRCSPRSGDLSVYWYQQSLDQGLQFLIQYYNGEERAKGNILERFSAQQFPDLHSELNLSSLELGDSALYFCASSGGRDNNEKLFFGSGTQLSVL.

V usage is TRBV19 and J usage is TRBJ1-1; D is unclear. There are 13 residues in the CDR3. The V end was cut by 10 bases, the J end by 3 bases, with 15 bases between. CDR1 and CDR2 from the germline V gene are LNHDA and SQIVND (reference sequence). The CDR3 protein is CATQSGLHTEAFF. The CDR3 DNA reads as TGTGCCACACAATCGGGTCTTCACACTGAAGCTTTCTTT.

Relative to its sample, this clone is medium-sized. CDR3 DNA: TGTGCCAGCAGCATAAGACTAGCGGGAGGGCCTACAGATACGCAGTATTTT. It specifies CASSIRLAGGPTDTQYF. V gene TRBV5-4 combines with J gene TRBJ2-3; 14 positions match TRBD2. V shed 4 bases, J shed 3 bases, and the junction held 7 bases outside the gene matches. The CDR3 totals 17 residues. Germline V gene lookup returns CDR1 SGHNT and CDR2 YYREEE (reference sequence).

The count of this clone is one. The rearrangement joins TRBV5-4 to TRBJ1-4, with 8 bases that match TRBD1. J lost 3 bases, V lost 0 bases, and 1 base had no gene match. CDR3 length: 15 residues. Germline loops: CDR1 SGHNT, CDR2 YYREEE (reference sequence). In nucleotides, the CDR3 is TGTGCCAGCAGCTTGGGACAGGGGCCTAATGAAAAACTGTTTTTT. It yields the protein CASSLGQGPNEKLFF. Drawing the rest from reference TRBV5-4 and TRBJ1-4, the complete variable domain is ETGVTQSPTHLIKTRGQQVTLRCSSQSGHNTVSWYQQALGQGPQFIFQYYREEENGRGNFPPRFSGLQFPNYSSELNVNALELDDSALYLCASSLGQGPNEKLFFGSGTQLSVL.

The chain couples TRBV29-1 to TRBJ2-7; 10 positions match TRBD2. With 6 bases clipped from V and 5 bases from J, the junction kept 7 bases outside the gene matches. The CDR3 totals 13 residues. Germline CDR1 and CDR2: SQVTM and ANQGSEA. The CDR3 bases are TGCAGCGTGAGCGGGACTAGCGTTGACGAGCAGTACTTC. Translation: CSVSGTSVDEQYF.

The chain joins TRBV19 to TRBJ2-3, with D uncertain. V lost 2 bases to trimming and J lost 6 bases, with 9 bases between them. CDR1 is LNHDA and CDR2 is SQIVND in the germline V gene (reference sequence). There are 13 residues in the CDR3. The CDR3 region has the DNA TGTGCCAGTAGTATAATCGTGGGGGATACGCAGTATTTT. Translating it yields CASSIIVGDTQYF.

The sample holds one count of this clone. The V gene is TRBV5-1, the J gene TRBJ1-1; D remains ambiguous. Trimming removed 3 bases at V and 2 bases at J, with 11 bases between. The CDR3 covers 14 residues. Germline V gives CDR1 SGHRS, CDR2 YFSETQ. DNA for the CDR3: TGCGCCAGCAGCTACGATGGCAGAAACACTGAAGCTTTCTTT. Residues: CASSYDGRNTEAFF.

Only one count was recorded for this clone. The gene calls are TRBV7-2 and TRBJ1-5; D is possibly TRBD1 (5 bases). This CDR3 comprises 14 residues. Germline V gene sequence: CDR1 SGHTA, CDR2 FQGNSA. The germline V and J ends were trimmed by 1 base and 6 bases, with 10 bases remaining between them. The CDR3 bases are TGTGCCAGCAGCTTAGACCGGGGCGGTCAGCCCCAGCATTTT. It is translated as CASSLDRGGQPQHF.

This rearrangement joins TRBV10-1 to TRBJ2-1, with 11 bases that match TRBD2. Per the germline V gene, CDR1 is WNHNN and CDR2 is SYGVQD (reference sequence). The CDR3 is 17 residues long. The V and J ends lost 2 bases and 4 bases, in that order; junction bases with no gene match: 7. The CDR3 is CASSEGIAGGKYNEQFF. The CDR3 DNA reads as TGCGCCAGCAGTGAGGGGATAGCGGGAGGGAAATACAATGAGCAGTTCTTC.

Here the CDR3 reads CASSSAIWGPGTGELFF. The CDR3 DNA follows: TGTGCCAGCAGTTCGGCCATTTGGGGGCCGGGCACCGGGGAGCTGTTTTTT. The chain uses TRBV28 and TRBJ2-2; possible D gene TRBD1, 6 bases. The CDR3 covers 17 residues. V was pared by 4 bases and J by 4 bases, with 19 bases between. Germline values: CDR1 MDHEN, CDR2 SYDVKM.

V and J are TRBV7-2 and TRBJ1-2, with D possibly matching TRBD1 (6 bases). V was cut by 3 bases and J by 5 bases, with 16 bases left in between. The CDR3 is made up of 15 amino acids. The germline V gene encodes CDR1 SGHTA and CDR2 FQGNSA. For the CDR3, the DNA is TGTGCCAGCAGCTTTAAGTTCGGGGGCTCATATGGCTACACCTTC. This translates into CASSFKFGGSYGYTF.

This clone was seen just once. V gene TRBV11-2 combines with J gene TRBJ1-2; no clear D. CDR1 SGHAT and CDR2 FQNNGV come from the germline V gene. Trimming took off 0 bases at V and 3 bases at J, with 5 bases between the two ends. This CDR3 has 13 residues. DNA of the CDR3: TGTGCCAGCAGCTTAGACAGTCACTATGGCTACACCTTC. Translated, it gives CASSLDSHYGYTF.

V usage is TRBV15 and J usage is TRBJ1-2, with TRBD1 matching 7 bases. Per the germline V gene, CDR1 is LNHNV and CDR2 is YYDKDF (reference sequence). The length of the CDR3 is 15 residues. The trim removed 1 base at V and 3 bases at J, leaving 5 bases unmatched. Here the CDR3 reads CATSRGRQGDYGYTF. The CDR3 coding sequence is TGTGCCACCAGCAGAGGGCGACAGGGTGACTATGGCTACACCTTC.

Only one count was recorded for this clone. The V and J genes are TRBV19 and TRBJ2-3; 7 positions agree with TRBD2. Germline lookup yields CDR1 LNHDA and CDR2 SQIVND (reference sequence). This CDR3 contains 14 residues. The V and J ends lost 5 bases and 4 bases, in that order; junction bases with no gene match: 6. CDR3 nucleotides: TGTGCCAGTAGTCGGGGCGGGAGCGCAGATACGCAGTATTTT. Translation: CASSRGGSADTQYF.

CDR3 protein: CASSLEAQRNEQFF. In nucleotides, the CDR3 is TGTGCCAGCAGCTTAGAGGCACAACGCAATGAGCAGTTCTTC. The V and J genes are TRBV11-3 and TRBJ2-1; D is ambiguous. Looked up from germline, CDR1 is SGHNT and CDR2 is YENEEA. With 0 bases removed from V and 6 bases from J, the gap between germline ends came to 9 bases. This CDR3 contains 14 residues.

The gene calls are TRBV5-1 and TRBJ2-7; either TRBD1 or TRBD2 may supply D (5 bases each). The CDR3 spans 16 residues. Germline-derived CDR1 and CDR2 are SGHRS and YFSETQ. Deletions cut 4 bases from V and 1 base from J, with 18 bases between. As DNA, the CDR3 is TGCGCCAGCAGCCCGGGACCTTTGGGGGAGTCCTACGAGCAGTACTTC. It codes for CASSPGPLGESYEQYF.

This clone was recorded once. J is TRBJ1-5 and V is TRBV10-1; D call uncertain. Germline lookup yields CDR1 WNHNN and CDR2 SYGVQD (reference sequence). This CDR3 contains 14 residues. V was clipped by 6 bases and J by 1 base, with 10 bases between them. The CDR3 coding sequence is TGCGCCAGCAGGGACCTAAGGAGCAATCAGCCCCAGCATTTT. This translates into CASRDLRSNQPQHF.